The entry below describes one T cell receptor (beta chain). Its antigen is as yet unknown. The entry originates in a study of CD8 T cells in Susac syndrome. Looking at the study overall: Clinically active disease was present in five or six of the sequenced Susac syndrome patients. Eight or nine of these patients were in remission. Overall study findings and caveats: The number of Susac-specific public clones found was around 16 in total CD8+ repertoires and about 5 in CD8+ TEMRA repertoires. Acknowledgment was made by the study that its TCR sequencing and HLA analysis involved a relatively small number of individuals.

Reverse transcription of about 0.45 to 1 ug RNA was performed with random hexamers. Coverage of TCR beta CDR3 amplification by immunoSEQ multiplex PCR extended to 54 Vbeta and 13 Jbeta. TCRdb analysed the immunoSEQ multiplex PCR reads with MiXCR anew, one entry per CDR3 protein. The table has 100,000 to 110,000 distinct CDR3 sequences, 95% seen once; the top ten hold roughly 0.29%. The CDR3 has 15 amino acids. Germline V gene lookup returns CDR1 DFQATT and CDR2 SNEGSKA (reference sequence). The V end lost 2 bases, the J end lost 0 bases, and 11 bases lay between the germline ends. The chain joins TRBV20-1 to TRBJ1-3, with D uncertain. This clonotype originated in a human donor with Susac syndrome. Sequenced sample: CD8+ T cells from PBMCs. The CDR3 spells CSARRAADSGNTIYF. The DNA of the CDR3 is TGCAGTGCTAGACGGGCCGCTGACTCTGGAAACACCATATATTTT.